These 11 T cell receptor beta chains share one sample of origin, sequenced in a study of CD8 T cells in Susac syndrome (dated by TCRdb to about 2019). Libraries were prepared through the immunoSEQ multiplex PCR assay. RNA was extracted with the RNeasy kit and roughly 0.5 to 1 ug was reverse transcribed using random hexamers. TCRdb reprocessing: public reads trimmed at Q25 with fastp, clones called with MiXCR, in-frame beta chains kept. One record per CDR3 amino acid sequence lists the most common genes and DNA. The sample table contains 200,000 or so distinct CDR3 sequences; only one count was recorded for approximately 95% of them. The top ten constitute 0.09% to 0.1% of the sample. Source material: CD4+ T cells from PBMCs. Receptors were obtained from a human donor with Susac syndrome.

V and J are TRBV20-1 and TRBJ2-5, with D perhaps TRBD1 or TRBD2 (6 bases each). The CDR3 sequence is 14 residues long. Germline V gene lookup returns CDR1 DFQATT and CDR2 SNEGSKA (reference sequence). V lost 2 bases and J 2 bases, leaving 12 bases between the germline ends. The CDR3 region is CSARLGGRQETQYF. In nucleotides, the CDR3 is TGCAGTGCTAGACTAGGGGGGAGACAAGAGACCCAGTACTTC.

V usage is TRBV20-1 and J usage is TRBJ2-3; 10 bases line up with TRBD2. The CDR3 is made up of 14 amino acids. CDR1 is DFQATT and CDR2 is SNEGSKA in the germline V gene (reference sequence). Trimming cost V 5 bases and J 5 bases; bases outside gene matches: 7. The chain's CDR3 is CSAGAGGPGDTQYF. As DNA, the CDR3 is TGCAGTGCTGGAGCGGGGGGGCCTGGAGATACGCAGTATTTT.

The genes are TRBV2 and TRBJ2-7; 7 bases align to TRBD1. Trimming cost V 6 bases and J 4 bases; bases outside gene matches: 6. The CDR3 has 13 amino acids. Looked up from germline, CDR1 is SNHLY and CDR2 is FYNNEI. In DNA form, the CDR3 reads TGTGCCAGCAGGAGGGACAGTTCGTACGAGCAGTACTTC. Residues: CASRRDSSYEQYF.

This sequence joins TRBV5-1 and TRBJ2-3; TRBD1 matches at 7 bases. Germline values: CDR1 SGHRS, CDR2 YFSETQ. CDR3 length: 12 residues. Trimming at V came to 4 bases and at J to 8 bases, leaving 4 bases not matched to a gene. The CDR3 loop is CASSMTGRTQYF. The CDR3 DNA reads as TGCGCCAGCAGCATGACAGGGCGTACGCAGTATTTT.

The J gene is TRBJ2-2, the V gene TRBV20-1, with D perhaps TRBD2 (6 bases). Germline CDR1 DFQATT, CDR2 SNEGSKA (reference sequence). Trimming stripped 5 bases from V and 1 base from J, with 14 bases between. This CDR3 has 15 amino acids. Here the CDR3 reads CSAPGPRGNTGELFF. DNA of the CDR3: TGCAGTGCTCCCGGACCGCGGGGGAACACCGGGGAGCTGTTTTTT.

V and J are TRBV2 and TRBJ1-5, with D uncertain. This CDR3 region has 15 residues. The germline CDR1 and CDR2 sequences are SNHLY and FYNNEI. The V and J ends lost 6 bases and 0 bases respectively, with 12 bases between them. CDR3 in amino acids: CASRAETVSNQPQHF. CDR3 sequence (DNA): TGTGCCAGCAGGGCGGAGACGGTTAGCAATCAGCCCCAGCATTTT.

This sequence joins TRBV5-1 and TRBJ1-2; 9 bases fit TRBD1. CDR3 length: 14 residues. With V trimmed by 0 bases and J by 5 bases, 2 bases remained unmatched. The germline CDR1 and CDR2 sequences are SGHRS and YFSETQ. In DNA form, the CDR3 reads TGCGCCAGCAGCTTGGGACAGGGGGAGTATGGCTACACCTTC. Amino acid sequence: CASSLGQGEYGYTF.

The chain has TRBV4-1 and TRBJ2-5; 9 bases agree with TRBD1. CDR3 length: 15 residues. The junction had 9 bases not matched to a gene; V was cut back by 3 bases and J by 7 bases. Germline-derived CDR1 and CDR2 are MGHRA and YSYEKL. The chain's CDR3 is CASSQEDRGLATQYF. CDR3 nucleotide sequence: TGCGCCAGCAGCCAGGAGGACAGGGGTTTGGCGACCCAGTACTTC.

The gene calls are TRBV12-3 or TRBV12-4 and TRBJ1-2; D gene uncertain. The CDR3 covers 12 residues. V lost 6 bases and J lost 8, with 13 bases in between. Written as DNA, the CDR3 is TGTGCCAGCAGCCCCAGACCCGTCGGCTACACCTTC. This sequence encodes CASSPRPVGYTF.

The chain couples TRBV6-1 to TRBJ2-7; D is unclear. This CDR3 comprises 16 residues. The germline V and J ends were trimmed by 6 bases and 3 bases, with 21 bases remaining between them. Per germline, CDR1 MNHNS and CDR2 SASEGT. Written as DNA, the CDR3 is TGTGCCAGCAGCCCCGCCGGGCCTCCCCGCAGCTACGAGCAGTACTTC. It codes for CASSPAGPPRSYEQYF.

CDR3 loop: CASSLGREGEQYF. The CDR3, as DNA: TGTGCCAGCAGTTTGGGCCGGGAGGGCGAGCAGTACTTC. V and J are TRBV28 and TRBJ2-7; 8 positions agree with TRBD2. The CDR3 has 13 amino acids. Germline V gene data show CDR1 as MDHEN and CDR2 as SYDVKM. The trim removed 3 bases at V and 6 bases at J, leaving 4 bases unmatched.